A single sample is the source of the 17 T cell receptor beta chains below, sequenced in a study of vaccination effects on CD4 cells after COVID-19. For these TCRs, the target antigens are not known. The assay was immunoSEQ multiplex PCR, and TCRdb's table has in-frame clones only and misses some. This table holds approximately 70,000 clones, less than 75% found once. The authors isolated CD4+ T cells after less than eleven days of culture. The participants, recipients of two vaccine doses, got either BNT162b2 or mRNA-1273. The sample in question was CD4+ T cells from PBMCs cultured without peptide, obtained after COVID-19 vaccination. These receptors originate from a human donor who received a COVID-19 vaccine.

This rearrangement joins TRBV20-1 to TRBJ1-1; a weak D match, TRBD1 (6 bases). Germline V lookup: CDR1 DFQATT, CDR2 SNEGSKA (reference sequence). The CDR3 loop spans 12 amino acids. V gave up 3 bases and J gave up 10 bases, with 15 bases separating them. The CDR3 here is CSASRRGGGAFF. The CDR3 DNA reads TGCAGTGCTAGTCGGAGGGGGGGTGGAGCTTTCTTT.

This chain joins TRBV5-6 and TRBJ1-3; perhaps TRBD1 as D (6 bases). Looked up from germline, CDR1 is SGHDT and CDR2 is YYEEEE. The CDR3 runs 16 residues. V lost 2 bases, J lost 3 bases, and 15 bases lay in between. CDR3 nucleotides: TGTGCCAGCAGCTTCTTAATGGGGGGCTTTGGAAACACCATATATTTT. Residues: CASSFLMGGFGNTIYF.

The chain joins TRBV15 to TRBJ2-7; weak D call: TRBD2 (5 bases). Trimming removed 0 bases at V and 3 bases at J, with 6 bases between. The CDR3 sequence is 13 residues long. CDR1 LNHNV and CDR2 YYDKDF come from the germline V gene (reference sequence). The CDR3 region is CATSREGSYEQYV. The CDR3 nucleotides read TGTGCCACCAGCAGAGAGGGGAGCTACGAGCAGTACGTC.

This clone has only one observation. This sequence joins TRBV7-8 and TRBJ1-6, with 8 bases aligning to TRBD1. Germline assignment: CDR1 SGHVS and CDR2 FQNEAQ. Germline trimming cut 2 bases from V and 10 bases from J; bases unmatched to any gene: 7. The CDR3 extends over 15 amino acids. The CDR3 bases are TGTGCCAGCAGCTTAACAGGGGGTAGTTTCTCACCCCTCCACTTT. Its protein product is CASSLTGGSFSPLHF.

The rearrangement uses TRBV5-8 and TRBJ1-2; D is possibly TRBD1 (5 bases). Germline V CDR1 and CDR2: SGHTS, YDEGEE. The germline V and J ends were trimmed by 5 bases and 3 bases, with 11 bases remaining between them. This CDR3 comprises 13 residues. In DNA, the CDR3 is TGTGCCAGCAGTAAGGGACGAGACTATGGCTACACCTTC. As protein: CASSKGRDYGYTF.

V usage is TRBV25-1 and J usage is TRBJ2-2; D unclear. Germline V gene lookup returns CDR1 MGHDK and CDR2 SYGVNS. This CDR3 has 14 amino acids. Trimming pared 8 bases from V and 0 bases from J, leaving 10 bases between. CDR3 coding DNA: TGTGCCAGCCAAGGACGGACGAACACCGGGGAGCTGTTTTTT. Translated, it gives CASQGRTNTGELFF.

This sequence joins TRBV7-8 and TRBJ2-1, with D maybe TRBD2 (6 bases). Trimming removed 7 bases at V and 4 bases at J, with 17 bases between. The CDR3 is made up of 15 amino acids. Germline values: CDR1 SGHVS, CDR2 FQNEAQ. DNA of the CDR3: TGTGCCAGCACCCTACCGGGACTGCTATACAATGAGCAGTTCTTC. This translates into CASTLPGLLYNEQFF.

CDR3 sequence reads: CASSSQVGGQGYGYTF. The CDR3 DNA follows: TGTGCCAGCAGCTCACAAGTTGGAGGACAGGGGTATGGCTACACCTTC. The chain combines TRBV9 with TRBJ1-2, with 9 bases that match TRBD1. The trim removed 4 bases at V and 5 bases at J, leaving 12 bases unmatched. The CDR3 is made up of 16 amino acids. The V gene's germline CDR1 is SGDLS and CDR2 YYNGEE.

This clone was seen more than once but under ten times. The CDR3 region is CASRDKNTGELFF. The CDR3 bases are TGTGCCAGCAGGGACAAGAACACCGGGGAGCTGTTTTTT. This chain links TRBV28 with TRBJ2-2; TRBD1 might be the D (5 bases). In germline, CDR1 is MDHEN, CDR2 SYDVKM. Trimming pared 6 bases from V and 1 base from J, leaving 6 bases between. The CDR3 loop spans 13 amino acids.

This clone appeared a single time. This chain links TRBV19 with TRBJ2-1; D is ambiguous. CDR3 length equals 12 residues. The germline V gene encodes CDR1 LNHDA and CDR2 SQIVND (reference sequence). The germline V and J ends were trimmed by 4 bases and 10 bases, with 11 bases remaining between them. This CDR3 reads CASSTGQLEQFF. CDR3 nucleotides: TGTGCCAGTAGTACCGGTCAACTGGAGCAGTTCTTC.

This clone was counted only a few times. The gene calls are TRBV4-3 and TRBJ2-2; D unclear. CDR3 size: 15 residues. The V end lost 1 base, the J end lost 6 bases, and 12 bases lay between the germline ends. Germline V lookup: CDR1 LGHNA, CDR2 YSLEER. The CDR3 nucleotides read TGCGCCAGCAGCCAAGTTGCTGGGATTGCCGGGGAGCTGTTTTTT. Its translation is CASSQVAGIAGELFF.

CDR3 region: CASSPREEGSYGYTF. CDR3 in DNA: TGTGCCAGCTCACCCCGAGAGGAGGGATCCTATGGCTACACCTTC. The chain carries TRBV18 and TRBJ1-2; D not resolved. V lost 3 bases, J lost 4 bases, and 15 bases lay in between. This CDR3 has 15 amino acids. The V gene's germline CDR1 is KGHSH and CDR2 LQKENI.

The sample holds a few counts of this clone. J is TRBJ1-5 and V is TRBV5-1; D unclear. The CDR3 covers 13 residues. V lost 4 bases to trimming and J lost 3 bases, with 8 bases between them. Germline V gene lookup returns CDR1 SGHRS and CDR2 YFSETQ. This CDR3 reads CASSPSPNQPQHF. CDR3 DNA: TGCGCCAGCAGCCCCTCTCCCAATCAGCCCCAGCATTTT.

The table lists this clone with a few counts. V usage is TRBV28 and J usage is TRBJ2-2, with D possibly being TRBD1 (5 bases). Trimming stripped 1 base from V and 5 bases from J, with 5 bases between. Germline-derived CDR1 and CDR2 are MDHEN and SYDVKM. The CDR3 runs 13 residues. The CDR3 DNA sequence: TGTGCCAGCAGTTTATCAGGGACCGGGGAGCTGTTTTTT. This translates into CASSLSGTGELFF. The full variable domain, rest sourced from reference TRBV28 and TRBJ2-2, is DVKVTQSSRYLVKRTGEKVFLECVQDMDHENMFWYRQDPGLGLRLIYFSYDVKMKEKGDIPEGYSVSREKKERFSLILESASTNQTSMYLCASSLSGTGELFFGEGSRLTVL.

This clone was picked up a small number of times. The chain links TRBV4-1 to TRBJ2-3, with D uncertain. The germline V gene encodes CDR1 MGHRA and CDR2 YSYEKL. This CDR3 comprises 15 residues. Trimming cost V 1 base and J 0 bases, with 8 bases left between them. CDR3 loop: CASSQVTVSTDTQYF. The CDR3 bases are TGCGCCAGCAGCCAAGTTACAGTAAGCACAGATACGCAGTATTTT.

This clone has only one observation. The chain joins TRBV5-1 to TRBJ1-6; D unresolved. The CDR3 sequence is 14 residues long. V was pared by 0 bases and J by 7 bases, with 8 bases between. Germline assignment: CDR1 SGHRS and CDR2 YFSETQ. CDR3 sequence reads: CASSLGATNSPLHF. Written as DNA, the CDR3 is TGCGCCAGCAGCTTGGGGGCCACCAATTCACCCCTCCACTTT.

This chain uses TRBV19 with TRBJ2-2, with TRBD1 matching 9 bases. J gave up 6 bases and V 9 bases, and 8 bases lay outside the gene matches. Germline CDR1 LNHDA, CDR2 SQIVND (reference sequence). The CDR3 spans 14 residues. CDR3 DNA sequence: TGTGCCAGCGCGGACAGGGGAATGGCCGGGGAGCTGTTTTTT. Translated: CASADRGMAGELFF.